This TCR beta chain was sequenced in a study of T cell responses to AZD1222 COVID-19 vaccine. General observations from the study: Donor demographics were predominantly white British with a female majority; clonal diversity may be underestimated.

Method: immunoSEQ multiplex PCR; TCRdb's copy keeps in-frame clones and lacks some. The table lists more than 140,000 clones, around nine tenths of them singletons. With respect to this clone: Its antigen is unknown.

CDR1 and CDR2 (germline): SGHTA, FQGNSA. Trimming removed 5 bases at V and 3 bases at J, with 20 bases between. The CDR3 spans 16 residues. This clonotype originated in an adult in good health. This rearrangement joins TRBV7-2 to TRBJ2-7, with D possibly TRBD2 on 6 matching bases. The sample consisted of peripheral blood, taken on day 0 of AZD1222 vaccination. The CDR3: CASSPSRGSKSYEQYF. The CDR3 bases are TGTGCCAGCAGCCCGAGTCGGGGGAGTAAGAGCTACGAGCAGTACTTC. The full variable domain, in which reference TRBV7-2 and TRBJ2-7 provide the parts outside the CDR3, is GAGVSQSPSNKVTEKGKDVELRCDPISGHTALYWYRQSLGQGLEFLIYFQGNSAPDKSGLPSDRFSAERTGGSVSTLTIQRTQQEDSAVYLCASSPSRGSKSYEQYFGPGTRLTVT.